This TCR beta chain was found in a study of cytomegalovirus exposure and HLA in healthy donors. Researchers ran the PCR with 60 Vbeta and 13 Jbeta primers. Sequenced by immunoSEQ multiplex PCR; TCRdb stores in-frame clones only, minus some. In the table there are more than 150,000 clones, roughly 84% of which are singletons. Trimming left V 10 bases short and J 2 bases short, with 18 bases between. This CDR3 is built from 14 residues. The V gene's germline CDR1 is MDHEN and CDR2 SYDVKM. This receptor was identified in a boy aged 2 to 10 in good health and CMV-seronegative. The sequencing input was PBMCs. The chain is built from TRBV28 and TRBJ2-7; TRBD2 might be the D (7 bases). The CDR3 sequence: CATNEGGFPYEQYF. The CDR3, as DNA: TGTGCCACCAACGAGGGGGGGTTTCCCTACGAGCAGTACTTC.